The 20 T cell receptor beta chains given below trace back to one sample, sequenced in a study of T cells after yellow fever vaccination. TCRdb reprocessed the 5' RACE reads with MiXCR, giving one entry per CDR3 protein. The sample consists of a few hundred thousand distinct CDR3 sequences, roughly 4.3% of them appearing once. Material: PBMCs, obtained 15 days after the yellow fever booster vaccination. Source of these receptors: a man younger than 35 who received the YFV17D yellow fever vaccine.

This clonotype was recorded at least ten times. The chain uses TRBV7-2 and TRBJ1-5, with D hard to call. V was shortened by 4 bases and J by 1 base, with 11 bases between the two germline ends. This CDR3 region has 15 residues. The germline V gene encodes CDR1 SGHTA and CDR2 FQGNSA. The CDR3 sequence: CASSSSARSNQPQHF. CDR3 sequence (DNA): TGTGCCAGCAGCTCCTCCGCCAGGAGCAATCAGCCCCAGCATTTT. Filled out from reference TRBV7-2 and TRBJ1-5, the complete variable domain reads GAGVSQSPSNKVTEKGKDVELRCDPISGHTALYWYRQSLGQGLEFLIYFQGNSAPDKSGLPSDRFSAERTGGSVSTLTIQRTQQEDSAVYLCASSSSARSNQPQHFGDGTRLSIL.

There are a few counts of this clonotype. The chain combines TRBV6-5 with TRBJ2-3; no clear D. Trimming stripped 7 bases from V and 5 bases from J, with 13 bases between. Germline loops: CDR1 MNHEY, CDR2 SVGAGI. The CDR3 is made up of 13 amino acids. CDR3 sequence: CASTLGPEDTQYF. In nucleotides, the CDR3 is TGTGCCAGCACCTTAGGGCCCGAAGATACGCAGTATTTT.

The table lists this clonotype with many counts. The CDR3 loop reads CASTQRHGTGELFF. CDR3 DNA sequence: TGTGCCAGCACCCAGCGTCATGGCACCGGGGAGCTGTTTTTT. The chain joins TRBV5-5 to TRBJ2-2; D is unresolved. Trimming removed 6 bases at V and 4 bases at J, with 13 bases between. The CDR3 spans 14 residues. The V gene's germline CDR1 is SGHKS and CDR2 YYEKEE (reference sequence).

This chain uses TRBV9 with TRBJ2-5; 7 positions agree with TRBD1. The ends lost 4 bases at V and 5 bases at J; junction bases unmatched: 14. This CDR3 is built from 16 residues. Germline loops: CDR1 SGDLS, CDR2 YYNGEE. CDR3 sequence reads: CASSLRVRGTEETQYF. Here the CDR3 DNA reads TGTGCCAGCAGCCTACGGGTCAGGGGGACGGAGGAGACCCAGTACTTC.

This clonotype appeared many times. The rearrangement joins TRBV5-1 to TRBJ2-7; TRBD1 matches 11 bases. Germline values: CDR1 SGHRS, CDR2 YFSETQ. J lost 9 bases, V lost 2 bases, and 13 bases had no gene match. This CDR3 has 16 residues. The CDR3 DNA reads TGCGCCAGCAGCTTAAAAACAGCGGGACAGGGGGTCGGGCAGTACTTC. This encodes CASSLKTAGQGVGQYF.

V and J are TRBV3-1 and TRBJ2-1, with D possibly being TRBD2 (5 bases). CDR1 and CDR2 (germline): LGHDT, YNNKEL (reference sequence). V was cut by 4 bases and J by 0 bases, with 16 bases left in between. This CDR3 contains 17 residues. CDR3 in amino acids: CASSRRPLGSSYNEQFF. The CDR3 DNA reads TGTGCCAGCAGCCGAAGGCCGCTAGGGAGCTCCTACAATGAGCAGTTCTTC.

This clonotype showed up many times. This sequence joins TRBV7-2 and TRBJ1-1, with D perhaps matching TRBD1 (6 bases). Deletions cut 2 bases from V and 3 bases from J, with 10 bases between. The CDR3 extends over 14 amino acids. Germline V CDR1 and CDR2: SGHTA, FQGNSA. Here the CDR3 reads CASSLSRGYTEAFF. The CDR3 region has the DNA TGTGCCAGCAGCTTATCTAGGGGGTACACTGAAGCTTTCTTT.

This rearrangement joins TRBV12-3 or TRBV12-4 to TRBJ2-2; maybe TRBD1 (6 bases). The ends were cut back, 8 bases at V and 4 bases at J, with 17 bases in the middle. The CDR3 extends over 15 amino acids. CDR3 bases: TGTGCCAGCTTGGGTCACAGGGCTGCCACCGGGGAGCTGTTTTTT. This translates into CASLGHRAATGELFF.

This clonotype was detected a few times. The chain links TRBV27 to TRBJ1-1; TRBD1 is a possible D gene (5 bases). The germline V gene has CDR1 MNHEY and CDR2 SMNVEV (reference sequence). V shed 6 bases and J shed 3 bases, with 8 bases lying between them. The length of the CDR3 is 12 residues. CDR3 nucleotides: TGTGCCAGCAGGGGGCGGTACACTGAAGCTTTCTTT. Amino acids: CASRGRYTEAFF.

The chain carries TRBV6-2 or TRBV6-3 and TRBJ2-7, with TRBD1 matching over 7 bases. V was pared by 8 bases and J by 3 bases, with 7 bases of the junction left unmatched. Germline loops: CDR1 MNHEY, CDR2 SVGEGT. This CDR3 region has 13 residues. CDR3 sequence reads: CASERDSYYEQYF. The CDR3 DNA reads as TGTGCCAGCGAGAGGGACAGCTACTACGAGCAGTACTTC.

This clonotype occurred many times. The chain is built from TRBV5-6 and TRBJ2-4; D is unresolved. The CDR3 consists of 12 residues. V was cut by 0 bases and J by 6 bases, with 4 bases left in between. In germline, CDR1 is SGHDT, CDR2 YYEEEE. The CDR3 DNA follows: TGTGCCAGCAGCTTGGGGGGAAACATTCAGTACTTC. This encodes CASSLGGNIQYF.

The chain recombines TRBV4-1 with TRBJ1-6; possible D gene TRBD1, 5 bases. Germline loops: CDR1 MGHRA, CDR2 YSYEKL. Trimming stripped 6 bases from V and 9 bases from J, with 18 bases between. The CDR3 totals 15 residues. CDR3 nucleotide sequence: TGCGCCAGCAGGATTGGGGCAGCAGCTGGTTCACCCCTCCACTTT. It is translated as CASRIGAAAGSPLHF.

This sequence joins TRBV5-4 and TRBJ2-2, with 10 positions matching TRBD2. Per the germline V gene, CDR1 is SGHNT and CDR2 is YYREEE (reference sequence). This CDR3 has 17 amino acids. The J segment lost 8 bases and the V segment lost 2 bases, leaving 12 bases of the junction unmatched. The CDR3 spells CASSFGPSGGAIGELFF. The DNA for the CDR3 is TGTGCCAGCAGCTTTGGACCGAGCGGGGGGGCCATTGGGGAGCTGTTTTTT.

The J gene is TRBJ2-2, the V gene TRBV20-1; 9 bases are shared with TRBD2. This CDR3 has 17 amino acids. Germline assignment: CDR1 DFQATT and CDR2 SNEGSKA (reference sequence). Trimming removed 3 bases from V and 6 bases from J; junction bases left unmatched: 14. Here the CDR3 DNA reads TGCAGTGCTAGCCCGCTCGGGGAGCGGGGGGAAGCCGGGGAGCTGTTTTTT. Translated: CSASPLGERGEAGELFF.

V is TRBV12-3 or TRBV12-4 and J is TRBJ1-6; tentatively, D is TRBD1 (5 bases). The CDR3 runs to 13 residues. V lost 7 bases and J lost 9, with 13 bases in between. The CDR3 DNA is TGTGCCAGCACTCGGGGCCCTTCTTCACCCCTCCACTTT. Its protein product is CASTRGPSSPLHF.

This clonotype has a count of ten or more. V gene TRBV28 combines with J gene TRBJ2-7; a possible D gene is TRBD2 (6 bases). CDR3 length: 14 amino acids. Germline V gene data show CDR1 as MDHEN and CDR2 as SYDVKM. Between the trimmed V and J ends, which lost 7 bases and 0 bases, there was a span of 13 bases. As DNA, the CDR3 is TGTGCCAGCAAGGGCGCGGGGAGCTCCTACGAGCAGTACGTC. It encodes CASKGAGSSYEQYV.

The DNA for the CDR3 is TGCAGTGCAGAGCCGGGGACAGGGGTTGACACTGAAGCTTTCTTT. It encodes CSAEPGTGVDTEAFF. The chain has TRBV20-1 and TRBJ1-1, with 10 bases fitting TRBD1. Germline trimming cut 6 bases from V and 3 bases from J; bases unmatched to any gene: 10. The germline gives CDR1 DFQATT, CDR2 SNEGSKA (reference sequence). There are 15 residues in the CDR3.

The chain joins TRBV12-3 or TRBV12-4 to TRBJ2-7; 9 nucleotides match TRBD1. V was clipped by 5 bases and J by 5 bases; unmatched bases: 10. CDR3 length: 15 residues. The CDR3 coding sequence is TGTGCCAGCAGTCCATCCGGGACAGGGAGGAACGAGCAGTACTTC. It specifies CASSPSGTGRNEQYF.

V usage is TRBV7-9 and J usage is TRBJ1-2, with 10 bases aligning to TRBD1. CDR1 SEHNR and CDR2 FQNEAQ come from the germline V gene (reference sequence). Trimming removed 8 bases from V and 2 bases from J; junction bases left unmatched: 11. This CDR3 region has 16 residues. The DNA of the CDR3 is TGTGCCAGCGGCAACACCCCGGGACAGGGGAACTATGGCTACACCTTC. It translates to CASGNTPGQGNYGYTF.

This clonotype has a count of ten or more. The chain is built from TRBV5-6 and TRBJ2-7, with 9 bases fitting TRBD2. V lost 2 bases and J lost 2; bases outside the gene matches: 11. Germline CDR1 reads SGHDT; CDR2 reads YYEEEE. CDR3 length: 17 residues. The CDR3 bases are TGTGCCAGCAGCTTTCAAGAGTGGGCTAGCGGGGCCTACGAGCAGTACTTC. It translates to CASSFQEWASGAYEQYF.